The 23 T cell receptor beta chains below come from one sample, sequenced in a study of T cells during gluten challenge in celiac disease. Paired single-cell TRA and TRB sequences were amplified by three nested PCRs with multiplexed primers. Using its own MiXCR run on the single-cell sequencing reads, TCRdb lists one record per CDR3 protein. Of over 150 distinct CDR3 sequences in the sample, less than 50% were seen once. The sample was gluten-specific CD4+ T cells sorted from the duodenum using tetramers, taken at baseline or on day 14 of gluten challenge (not recorded which). These receptors originate from a male donor with celiac disease.

The DNA for the CDR3 is TGTGCCAGCAGCCAAGGACAGGGAGGCTACACCTTC. Translation: CASSQGQGGYTF. The V call is TRBV3-1, the J call TRBJ1-2, with 7 bases that match TRBD1. The V gene's germline CDR1 is LGHDT and CDR2 YNNKEL (reference sequence). The CDR3 is made up of 12 amino acids. The V gene end was trimmed by 1 base and the J gene end by 8 bases; junction bases not matched to a gene: 1.

This clonotype was seen more than once but under ten times. The chain carries TRBV20-1 and TRBJ2-2; 8 bases fit TRBD2. CDR1 DFQATT and CDR2 SNEGSKA come from the germline V gene (reference sequence). J was trimmed by 5 bases and V by 0 bases; bases with no gene match: 8. The CDR3 is 16 residues long. The CDR3 nucleotides are TGCAGTGCTAGAGATCGGGGGGGGCTCAGTACCGGGGAGCTGTTTTTT. Translating gives CSARDRGGLSTGELFF.

The J gene is TRBJ2-5, the V gene TRBV5-1; possible D gene TRBD2, 6 bases. The CDR3 covers 15 residues. Trimming removed 4 bases from V and 5 bases from J, with 18 bases in between. CDR1 and CDR2 (germline): SGHRS, YFSETQ. The CDR3 nucleotides are TGCGCCAGCAGCCATGGGGCTGCTGCGGGGGAGACCCAGTACTTC. Amino acid sequence: CASSHGAAAGETQYF.

J is TRBJ1-5 and V is TRBV29-1, with TRBD1 matching over 7 bases. CDR3 length: 14 amino acids. V lost 4 bases and J lost 6; bases outside the gene matches: 9. Germline V gene sequence: CDR1 SQVTM, CDR2 ANQGSEA. The CDR3 sequence is CSVATGEWGQPQHF. The CDR3 region has the DNA TGCAGCGTTGCTACAGGGGAATGGGGTCAGCCCCAGCATTTT.

The gene calls are TRBV6-1 and TRBJ1-4; weak D call: TRBD1 (5 bases). The CDR3 extends over 14 amino acids. V gave up 1 base and J gave up 8 bases, with 11 bases separating them. Germline assignment: CDR1 MNHNS and CDR2 SASEGT. The CDR3 bases are TGTGCCAGCAGTGAAGTGGCAGGGTACGAAAAACTGTTTTTT. As protein: CASSEVAGYEKLFF.

The chain employs TRBV11-2 and TRBJ1-1; D uncertain. CDR1 and CDR2 from the germline V gene are SGHAT and FQNNGV. This CDR3 has 15 amino acids. Trimming took off 3 bases at V and 0 bases at J, with 11 bases between the two ends. CDR3 sequence (DNA): TGTGCCAGCAGCTTTAACAGCCTAATGAACACTGAAGCTTTCTTT. Amino acids: CASSFNSLMNTEAFF.

This clonotype is termed large. The rearrangement uses TRBV7-2 and TRBJ2-3; the match to TRBD2 covers 8 bases. From germline, CDR1 is SGHTA and CDR2 FQGNSA. The length of the CDR3 is 15 residues. J gave up 7 bases and V 5 bases, and 11 bases lay outside the gene matches. The chain's CDR3 is CASSIRAGDANTQYF. The CDR3 DNA sequence: TGTGCCAGCAGCATCAGAGCGGGGGACGCAAATACGCAGTATTTT.

This clonotype is judged medium-sized. The chain recombines TRBV7-8 with TRBJ2-1; D is unresolved. CDR1 and CDR2 (germline): SGHVS, FQNEAQ. V lost 5 bases, J lost 4 bases, and 3 bases lay in between. The CDR3 is 11 amino acids. The chain's CDR3 is CASSEYNEQFF. The CDR3 DNA follows: TGTGCCAGCAGCGAGTACAATGAGCAGTTCTTC.

By proportion, this clonotype is medium-sized. The rearrangement links TRBV24-1 to TRBJ1-6; unclear D gene. The ends were cut back, 4 bases at V and 0 bases at J, with 3 bases in the middle. Germline V gives CDR1 KGHDR, CDR2 SFDVKD. There are 14 residues in the CDR3. The CDR3 loop is CATSENSYNSPLHF. The CDR3 DNA reads TGTGCCACCAGTGAAAACTCCTATAATTCACCCCTCCACTTT.

This clonotype is termed large. V gene TRBV15 combines with J gene TRBJ1-2; D remains unclear. Germline-derived CDR1 and CDR2 are LNHNV and YYDKDF (reference sequence). V was shortened by 1 base and J by 3 bases, with 15 bases between the two germline ends. The CDR3 length is 16 residues. The CDR3 nucleotides are TGTGCCACCAGCAGAGTTTTTGGGGTGTGGGACTATGGCTACACCTTC. Protein product: CATSRVFGVWDYGYTF.

This clonotype qualifies as large. This chain connects TRBV2 to TRBJ1-5, with D perhaps TRBD1 (6 bases). V lost 5 bases and J 0 bases, leaving 11 bases between the germline ends. The CDR3 covers 15 residues. The germline V gene has CDR1 SNHLY and CDR2 FYNNEI. The CDR3 spells CASSITGYSNQPQHF. In nucleotides, the CDR3 is TGTGCCAGCAGTATCACAGGGTATAGCAATCAGCCCCAGCATTTT. Full variable domain (rest looked up from reference TRBV2 and TRBJ1-5): EPEVTQTPSHQVTQMGQEVILRCVPISNHLYFYWYRQILGQKVEFLVSFYNNEISEKSEIFDDQFSVERPDGSNFTLKIRSTKLEDSAMYFCASSITGYSNQPQHFGDGTRLSIL.

Sample share makes this clonotype hyperexpanded. The gene calls are TRBV5-6 and TRBJ2-1, with D hard to call. The V end lost 0 bases, the J end lost 4 bases, and 8 bases lay between the germline ends. Germline lookup yields CDR1 SGHDT and CDR2 YYEEEE. There are 14 residues in the CDR3. The CDR3 loop is CASSLVHLYNEQFF. In nucleotides, the CDR3 is TGTGCCAGCAGCTTGGTCCACCTGTACAATGAGCAGTTCTTC.

On this clonotype itself: A junction end diverges from the germline sequence, so it may reflect a read error. The chain has TRBV14 and TRBJ2-3; 9 bases agree with TRBD2. Germline CDR1 SGHDN, CDR2 FVKESK. The CDR3 runs 16 residues. CDR3 sequence: CASSLPSGESIDTQYF. DNA for the CDR3: TGTGCCAGCAGCCTACCTAGCGGGGAAAGCATAGATACGCAGTATTTT. The entire variable domain, with the rest obtained from reference TRBV14 and TRBJ2-3, is as follows: EAGVTQFPSHSVIEKGQTVTLRCDPISGHDNLYWYRRVMGKEIKFLLHFVKESKQDESGMPNNRFLAERTGGTYSTLKVQPAELEDSGVYFCASSLPSGESIDTQYFGPGTRLTVL.

This sequence joins TRBV5-6 and TRBJ2-7; 8 positions agree with TRBD2. The CDR3 consists of 18 residues. Unmatched junction bases numbered 15, after V lost 4 bases and J lost 0 bases. Germline lookup yields CDR1 SGHDT and CDR2 YYEEEE. The CDR3 coding sequence is TGTGCCAGCAGCCCCTTCGGTCACAAAGCGGGAGTCTCCTACGAGCAGTACGTC. It encodes CASSPFGHKAGVSYEQYV.

This clonotype is labeled as hyperexpanded. The rearrangement uses TRBV7-6 and TRBJ2-1, with 10 bases aligning to TRBD1. Germline CDR1 SGHVS, CDR2 FNYEAQ. The trim removed 4 bases at V and 5 bases at J, leaving 2 bases unmatched. The CDR3 consists of 14 residues. The CDR3 bases are TGTGCCAGCAGCTGGACAGGGGGGGACAATGAGCAGTTCTTC. It encodes CASSWTGGDNEQFF.

The chain joins TRBV19 to TRBJ1-2, with D tentatively TRBD1 (5 bases). Germline V gene data show CDR1 as LNHDA and CDR2 as SQIVND (reference sequence). The length of the CDR3 is 17 residues. Trimming shortened V by 3 bases and J by 6 bases, and 23 bases separated the two germline ends. DNA of the CDR3: TGTGCCAGTAGTATCGTCTCCGGGGGGTTCGTTGGCGATGGCTACACCTTC. Protein sequence: CASSIVSGGFVGDGYTF.

The V and J genes are TRBV2 and TRBJ2-7, with D unresolved. V lost 0 bases and J 2 bases, leaving 5 bases between the germline ends. This CDR3 is 13 amino acids long. Germline V lookup: CDR1 SNHLY, CDR2 FYNNEI. The CDR3 coding sequence is TGTGCCAGCAGTGAAGCGTACGCCTACGAGCAGTACGTC. Protein sequence: CASSEAYAYEQYV.

The DNA of the CDR3 is TGTGCCAGCAGCCCCCACAGGGAAGGCTCCTATAATTCACCCCTCCACTTT. Residues: CASSPHREGSYNSPLHF. The gene calls are TRBV7-3 and TRBJ1-6, with D possibly being TRBD1 (6 bases). Per germline, CDR1 SGHTA and CDR2 FQGTGA. This CDR3 has 17 residues. V was clipped by 5 bases and J by 0 bases, with 14 bases between them.

The chain joins TRBV19 to TRBJ2-1; the match to TRBD1 covers 11 bases. In germline, CDR1 is LNHDA, CDR2 SQIVND (reference sequence). V was pared by 6 bases and J by 0 bases, with 10 bases of the junction left unmatched. This CDR3 region has 18 residues. The CDR3 reads CASRAGQGAVSSYNEQFF. CDR3 nucleotides: TGTGCCAGTAGGGCTGGACAGGGGGCCGTGAGCTCCTACAATGAGCAGTTCTTC.

This clonotype is classed as hyperexpanded. The J gene is TRBJ1-3, the V gene TRBV7-2, with D uncertain. Germline CDR1 is SGHTA and CDR2 is FQGNSA. The CDR3 spans 15 residues. V lost 5 bases and J 1 base, leaving 12 bases between the germline ends. The CDR3 loop is CASSIRTGSGNTIYF. Written as DNA, the CDR3 is TGTGCCAGCAGCATTCGGACCGGGTCTGGAAACACCATATATTTT.

This clonotype qualifies as hyperexpanded. The V and J genes are TRBV7-6 and TRBJ2-1, with 8 bases fitting TRBD2. CDR1 is SGHVS, CDR2 FNYEAQ, per germline. This CDR3 is built from 19 residues. After removal of 1 base from V and 3 bases from J, the junction contained 14 bases not matched to a gene. CDR3 loop: CASSLEGRTSPRGYNEQFF. The DNA for the CDR3 is TGTGCCAGCAGCTTAGAGGGACGGACTAGCCCTAGGGGCTACAATGAGCAGTTCTTC.

The CDR3 spells CASSWLAGGSETQYF. As DNA, the CDR3 is TGTGCCAGCAGCTGGCTAGCGGGAGGCAGCGAGACCCAGTACTTC. The chain links TRBV7-6 to TRBJ2-5; 11 nucleotides match TRBD2. This CDR3 has 15 residues. Germline V CDR1 and CDR2: SGHVS, FNYEAQ. The ends lost 4 bases at V and 5 bases at J; junction bases unmatched: 6.

In its sample, this clonotype is hyperexpanded. The rearrangement uses TRBV7-3 and TRBJ2-3; perhaps D is TRBD1 or TRBD2 (6 bases each). Trimming cost V 2 bases and J 5 bases, with 14 bases left between them. CDR3 length: 15 residues. Germline-derived CDR1 and CDR2 are SGHTA and FQGTGA. For the CDR3, the DNA is TGTGCCAGCAGCTTATATGGGGGGCCGGGAGATACGCAGTATTTT. This codes for CASSLYGGPGDTQYF.